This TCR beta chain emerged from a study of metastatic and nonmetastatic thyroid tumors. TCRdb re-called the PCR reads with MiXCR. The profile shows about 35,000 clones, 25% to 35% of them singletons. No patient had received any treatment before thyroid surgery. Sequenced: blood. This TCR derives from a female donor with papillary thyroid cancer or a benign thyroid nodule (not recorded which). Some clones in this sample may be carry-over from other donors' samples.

The CDR3 DNA follows: TGTGCCAGCAGTTACGCCAGACTAGCGGCAGGGTCAGATACGCAGTATTTT. Its translation: CASSYARLAAGSDTQYF. V and J are TRBV6-5 and TRBJ2-3; 9 nucleotides match TRBD2. V lost 2 bases to trimming and J lost 4 bases; unmatched junction nucleotides: 10. This CDR3 has 17 amino acids. Germline V gene lookup returns CDR1 MNHEY and CDR2 SVGAGI.